Listed below are T cell receptor beta chains from one sample, sequenced in a study of beta chain features in type 1 diabetes. The method was immunoSEQ multiplex PCR; TCRdb's version includes in-frame clones alone and lacks a portion of them. This sample has under 900,000 clones, with 17% found just once. The source material was naive CD4+ T cells from blood. These receptors were collected from a woman aged 18-29 years in good health. Both conserved end residues are part of each CDR3. The order of the fields is clone size, D gene, V gene, J gene, CDR3 protein, CDR3 DNA. A D gene is named only where the DNA matches it firmly. Rows give clone size only sometimes, using once, few, many, or a class for an expanded clone.

few	-	TRBV20-1	TRBJ2-4	CSAPDIAIQYF	TGCAGTGCTCCGGACATTGCCATTCAGTACTTC
-	-	TRBV14	TRBJ2-7	CASSPIDLAYEQYF	TGTGCCAGCAGCCCAATAGATCTAGCCTACGAGCAGTACTTC
few	TRBD1	TRBV29-1	TRBJ1-1	CSVPARDRSEAFF	TGCAGCGTCCCTGCGCGGGACAGGAGTGAAGCTTTCTTT
few	TRBD2	TRBV7-6	TRBJ2-5	CASSLAGGRETQYF	TGTGCCAGCAGCTTGGCGGGGGGCCGGGAGACCCAGTACTTC
-	TRBD2	TRBV28	TRBJ2-7	CASSRTSGNSYEQYF	TGTGCCAGCAGTAGGACTAGCGGGAACTCCTACGAGCAGTACTTC
few	-	TRBV29-1	TRBJ2-5	CSVPLGAVKETQYF	TGCAGCGTTCCCCTTGGGGCAGTTAAAGAGACCCAGTACTTC
few	-	TRBV2	TRBJ2-2	CASSGRVANTGELFF	TGTGCCAGCAGTGGACGGGTGGCGAACACCGGGGAGCTGTTTTTT
-	-	TRBV19	TRBJ1-1	CASSWTAKNTEAFF	TGTGCCAGTAGTTGGACAGCCAAAAACACTGAAGCTTTCTTT
-	-	TRBV15	TRBJ1-6	CATSRAALGSPLHF	TGTGCCACCAGCAGAGCGGCCCTAGGCTCACCCCTCCACTTT
-	TRBD2	TRBV4-2	TRBJ2-5	CASSQGLAGRETQYF	TGTGCCAGCAGCCAAGGACTAGCGGGAAGGGAGACCCAGTACTTC
few	TRBD2	TRBV7-2	TRBJ2-3	CATRLAGRPTDTQYF	TGTGCCACCAGACTAGCGGGACGTCCCACAGATACGCAGTATTTT
-	-	TRBV10-1	TRBJ2-1	CASIYNEQFF	TGCGCCAGCATCTACAATGAGCAGTTCTTC
-	-	TRBV19	TRBJ1-2	CASSAGHTTYGYTF	TGTGCCAGTAGTGCGGGACACACAACCTATGGCTACACCTTC
few	-	TRBV6-5	TRBJ2-3	CASSWRRGTDTQYF	TGTGCCAGCAGTTGGCGGAGGGGCACAGATACGCAGTATTTT
-	-	TRBV5-1	TRBJ2-1	CASSLARGRIGNEQFF	TGCGCCAGCAGCTTGGCCCGTGGGAGGATCGGGAATGAGCAGTTCTTC
-	-	TRBV4-2	TRBJ1-3	CASSANPSLAGNTIYF	TGTGCCAGCAGCGCAAACCCTAGCTTAGCTGGAAACACCATATATTTT
few	-	TRBV4-3	TRBJ2-5	CASSQGSYGLETQYF	TGCGCCAGCAGCCAAGGGTCATACGGACTAGAGACCCAGTACTTC
-	-	TRBV4-1	TRBJ1-5	CASRLTDTGNQPQHF	TGCGCCAGCAGGCTCACAGATACGGGCAATCAGCCCCAGCATTTT
few	TRBD1	TRBV28	TRBJ2-7	CASSPGTAFYEQYF	TGTGCCAGCAGCCCCGGGACAGCCTTCTACGAGCAGTACTTC
-	TRBD2	TRBV6-4	TRBJ2-2	CASSDKRGSNTGELFF	TGTGCCAGCAGTGACAAGCGGGGCTCCAACACCGGGGAGCTGTTTTTT
-	TRBD1	TRBV2	TRBJ2-1	CASSRTGRILAFF	TGTGCCAGCAGTAGGACAGGGCGGATTCTTGCGTTCTTC
few	TRBD1	TRBV4-3	TRBJ2-3	CASSQDDGTGTTDTQYF	TGCGCCAGCAGCCAAGATGACGGGACAGGGACCACAGATACGCAGTATTTT
few	-	TRBV10-3	TRBJ1-5	CAIADLQGAQHF	TGTGCCATCGCGGATTTACAGGGTGCCCAGCATTTT
few	-	TRBV5-1	TRBJ1-2	CASSEGGTDGYYGYTF	TGCGCCAGCAGCGAGGGGGGTACGGACGGATACTATGGCTACACCTTC
-	-	TRBV9	TRBJ2-3	CASSVDIRGESSTDTQYF	TGTGCCAGCAGCGTAGATATCAGGGGAGAATCTAGCACAGATACGCAGTATTTT
few	-	TRBV28	TRBJ1-1	CASRAYRVLMNTEAFF	TGTGCCAGCAGAGCTTACAGGGTCCTAATGAACACTGAAGCTTTCTTT
-	-	TRBV7-3	TRBJ1-2	CASSPDPGAGYTF	TGTGCCAGCAGCCCGGACCCCGGGGCTGGCTACACCTTC
few	-	TRBV5-1	TRBJ1-1	CASRAWGENTEAFF	TGCGCCAGCAGAGCCTGGGGAGAGAACACTGAAGCTTTCTTT
-	TRBD1	TRBV2	TRBJ2-5	CASSGQGQGERQETQYF	TGTGCCAGCAGCGGACAGGGACAGGGGGAGCGTCAAGAGACCCAGTACTTC
few	-	TRBV11-1	TRBJ2-2	CASSTDPQGTGELFF	TGTGCCAGCAGCACCGACCCTCAGGGAACCGGGGAGCTGTTTTTT
few	-	TRBV5-4	TRBJ2-6	CASSSVYITSSGANVLTF	TGTGCCAGCAGCTCTGTCTACATCACTAGCTCTGGGGCCAACGTCCTGACTTTC
-	TRBD2	TRBV4-2	TRBJ2-1	CASSQHSSGSFDEQFF	TGTGCCAGCAGCCAACACTCTAGCGGGAGCTTCGATGAGCAGTTCTTC
-	-	TRBV28	TRBJ1-1	CASSLRGLYSFF	TGTGCCAGCAGTTTAAGGGGCTTATACTCTTTCTTT
few	TRBD2	TRBV4-2	TRBJ2-2	CASSQASGLGAGELFF	TGTGCCAGCAGCCAAGCTAGCGGGTTGGGTGCCGGGGAGCTGTTTTTT
few	-	TRBV7-2	TRBJ2-5	CASSLAREETQYF	TGTGCCAGCAGCTTAGCACGGGAAGAGACCCAGTACTTC
-	-	TRBV7-2	TRBJ1-3	CASSPWGTGNTIYF	TGTGCCAGCAGCCCGTGGGGGACAGGAAACACCATATATTTT
few	-	TRBV14	TRBJ2-1	CASSQADWTASSYNEQFF	TGTGCCAGCAGCCAAGCGGATTGGACGGCGAGCTCCTACAATGAGCAGTTCTTC
few	TRBD2	TRBV5-1	TRBJ2-5	CASSLGRTSEEETQYF	TGCGCCAGCAGCTTGGGAAGGACTAGCGAGGAAGAGACCCAGTACTTC
-	TRBD1	TRBV7-2	TRBJ2-1	CASSLGKRGQTDLNEQFF	TGTGCCAGCAGCTTAGGGAAACGGGGACAGACAGATCTCAATGAGCAGTTCTTC
few	-	TRBV7-9	TRBJ2-7	CASSLGSVTYEQYF	TGTGCCAGCAGCTTAGGCTCAGTTACCTACGAGCAGTACTTC
few	-	TRBV2	TRBJ2-1	CASSEVEQFF	TGTGCCAGCAGTGAAGTTGAGCAGTTCTTC
few	TRBD2	TRBV6-5	TRBJ2-5	CASTSGRETQYF	TGTGCCAGCACTAGCGGGAGGGAGACCCAGTACTTC
-	-	TRBV28	TRBJ1-2	CASSFQGRRTGGYTF	TGTGCCAGCAGTTTTCAAGGTCGCAGGACGGGTGGCTACACCTTC
-	-	TRBV15	TRBJ2-7	CATSRGGMSYEQYF	TGTGCCACCAGCAGAGGAGGGATGAGCTACGAGCAGTACTTC
few	TRBD2	TRBV5-4	TRBJ2-3	CASSLAGTSGVTDTQYF	TGTGCCAGCAGCTTGGCCGGGACTAGCGGCGTCACAGATACGCAGTATTTT
few	TRBD2	TRBV27	TRBJ2-7	CASSLRAYREGPHEQYF	TGTGCCAGCAGTTTAAGGGCCTATCGGGAGGGCCCCCACGAGCAGTACTTC
-	TRBD2	TRBV2	TRBJ2-2	CASSGLAGTGELFF	TGTGCCAGCAGCGGACTAGCGGGCACCGGGGAGCTGTTTTTT
-	-	TRBV6-1	TRBJ2-1	CASTAGPSYNEQFF	TGTGCCAGCACTGCGGGACCCTCCTACAATGAGCAGTTCTTC
once	-	TRBV29-1	TRBJ2-2	CSVYPRTTGELFF	TGCAGCGTTTACCCGCGAACTACCGGGGAGCTGTTTTTT
-	TRBD1	TRBV2	TRBJ1-4	CASSVRQGGGKLFF	TGTGCCAGCAGTGTACGACAGGGGGGAGGAAAACTGTTTTTT
few	TRBD2	TRBV5-1	TRBJ2-1	CASSTGLAEAYNEQFF	TGCGCCAGCAGCACGGGACTAGCGGAGGCCTACAATGAGCAGTTCTTC
few	-	TRBV4-2	TRBJ2-5	CASSQRVGTTQETQYF	TGTGCCAGCAGCCAGAGGGTTGGGACAACCCAAGAGACCCAGTACTTC
-	-	TRBV7-9	TRBJ2-1	CASSDRGGQFF	TGTGCCAGCAGCGATCGAGGAGGGCAGTTCTTC